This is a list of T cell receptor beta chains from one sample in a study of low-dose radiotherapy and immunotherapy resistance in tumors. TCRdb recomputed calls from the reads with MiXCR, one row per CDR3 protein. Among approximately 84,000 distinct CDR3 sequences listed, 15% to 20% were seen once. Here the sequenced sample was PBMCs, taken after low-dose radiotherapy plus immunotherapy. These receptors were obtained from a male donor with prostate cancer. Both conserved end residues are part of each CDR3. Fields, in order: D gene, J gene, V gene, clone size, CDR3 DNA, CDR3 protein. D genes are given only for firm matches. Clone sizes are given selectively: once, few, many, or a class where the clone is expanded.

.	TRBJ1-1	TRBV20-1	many	TGCAGTGCTGACCCTCCCCGGGGGGATCAAACTGAAGCTTTCTTT	CSADPPRGDQTEAFF
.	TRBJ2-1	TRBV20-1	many	TGCAGTGCAATAACAGGCGGACCCCAATCCTACAATGAGCAGTTCTTC	CSAITGGPQSYNEQFF
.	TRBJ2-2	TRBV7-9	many	TGTGCCAGCACCCTTGGGGGGGCCGGCACCGGGGAGCTGTTTTTT	CASTLGGAGTGELFF
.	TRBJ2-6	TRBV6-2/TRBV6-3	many	TGTGCCAGCAGCCTCCGGGACGGTTACTCTGGGGCCAACGTCCTGACTTTC	CASSLRDGYSGANVLTF
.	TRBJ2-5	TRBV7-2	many	TGTGCCAGCAGCTTAGAGGGCCTTGTGATCGACCAGTACTTC	CASSLEGLVIDQYF
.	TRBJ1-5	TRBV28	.	TGTGCCAGCAGTTTGACGACAGGCTACAATCAGCCCCAGCATTTT	CASSLTTGYNQPQHF
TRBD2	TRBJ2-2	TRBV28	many	TGTGCCAGCAGCCTAAAACTAGCGGGAAATCGAAATAAAATCACCGGGGAGCTGTTTTTT	CASSLKLAGNRNKITGELFF
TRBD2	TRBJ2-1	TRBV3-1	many	TGTGCCAGCAGCCAAGTCCCTAGCGGGATAGTCTTC	CASSQVPSGIVF
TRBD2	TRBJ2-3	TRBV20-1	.	TGCAGTGCTGCCCGGGAGGCCGAGTACACAGATACGCAGTATTTT	CSAAREAEYTDTQYF
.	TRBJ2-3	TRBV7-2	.	TGTGCCAGCAGCTTAAGGACGAGGGATACGCAGTATTTT	CASSLRTRDTQYF
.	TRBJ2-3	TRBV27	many	TGTGCCAGCAGTTTTGTGGGACTCACAGATACGCAGTATTTT	CASSFVGLTDTQYF
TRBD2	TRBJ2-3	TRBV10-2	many	TGCGCCAGCGGACGACTAGCGGGAGGACCAAGGAGCACAGATACGCAGTATTTT	CASGRLAGGPRSTDTQYF
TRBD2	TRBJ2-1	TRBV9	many	TGTGCCAGCAGCTACAGCGGGACTAGCGGGAGCTCGCTCCTTAATGAGCAGTTCTTC	CASSYSGTSGSSLLNEQFF
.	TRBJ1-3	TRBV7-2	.	TGTGCCAGCAGCTTAGACCCGGGAGGGGGGAACACCATATATTTT	CASSLDPGGGNTIYF
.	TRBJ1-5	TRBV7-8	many	TGTGCCAGCAGCTTAGGGATAACCTGGAGCCCTCAGCCCCAGCATTTT	CASSLGITWSPQPQHF
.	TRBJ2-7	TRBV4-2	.	TGTGCCAGCAGCCAAGATATCCGAGGAGAAAAGGTTAAGGAGCAGTACTTC	CASSQDIRGEKVKEQYF
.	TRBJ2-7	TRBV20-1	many	TGCAGTGCCCCCGTCCCGGGCTCCTACGAGCAGTACTTC	CSAPVPGSYEQYF
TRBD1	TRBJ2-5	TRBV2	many	TGTGCCAGCAATCCGGGACAGGGGGCAGGGACCCAGTACTTC	CASNPGQGAGTQYF
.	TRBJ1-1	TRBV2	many	TGTGCCAGCCTCAAGGACGGACTGAACACTGAAGCTTTCTTT	CASLKDGLNTEAFF
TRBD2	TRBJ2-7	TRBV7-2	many	TGTGCCAGCAGCCAAGACGGGACTAGCGGGCCCTACGAGCAGTACTTC	CASSQDGTSGPYEQYF
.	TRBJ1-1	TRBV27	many	TGTGCCAGCAGTGTAGGACACCGCACTGAAGCTTTCTTT	CASSVGHRTEAFF
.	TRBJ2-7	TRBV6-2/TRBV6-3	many	TGTGCCAGCATGCGGCAGGCCCTCGCCTACGAGCAGTACTTC	CASMRQALAYEQYF
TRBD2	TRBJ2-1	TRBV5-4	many	TGTGCCAGCTGGAGGACTAGCGGGAGCAGTCAGCAGTTCTTC	CASWRTSGSSQQFF
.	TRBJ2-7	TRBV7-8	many	TGTGCCAGCACCCCCGGCGAGAACTACGAGCAGTACTTC	CASTPGENYEQYF
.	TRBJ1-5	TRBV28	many	TGTGCCAGCAGTTCCCCATCCGGGGGTAGCAATCAGCCCCAGCATTTT	CASSSPSGGSNQPQHF
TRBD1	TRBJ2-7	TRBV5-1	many	TGCGCCAGCATGTGGGACAGGGGCTACGAGCAGTACTTC	CASMWDRGYEQYF